One and the same sample provided the 27 T cell receptor beta chains below, sequenced in a study of T cells after yellow fever vaccination. One entry per CDR3 protein results from TCRdb running MiXCR on the 5' RACE reads. The sample lists 610,000 or so distinct CDR3 sequences; about 12% were seen once. This material consisted of PBMCs, taken on the day of the yellow fever booster vaccination. All receptors come from a man aged 25 to 40 who received the YFV17D yellow fever vaccine.

The rearrangement links TRBV10-2 to TRBJ2-1; 7 bases match TRBD2. The CDR3 has 14 amino acids. CDR1 is WSHSY, CDR2 SAAADI, per germline. V lost 4 bases, J lost 9 bases, and 9 bases stayed unmatched. DNA for the CDR3: TGCGCCAGCAGTGTTCTGGCGGGAGTTGGTGAGCAGTTCTTC. This gives the protein CASSVLAGVGEQFF.

This rearrangement joins TRBV10-3 to TRBJ2-1, with D perhaps matching TRBD2 (5 bases). The V and J ends lost 10 bases and 4 bases respectively, with 14 bases between them. The CDR3 is 13 amino acids. Germline loops: CDR1 ENHRY, CDR2 SYGVKD. The CDR3 sequence is CATASSRYNEQFF. The CDR3 coding sequence is TGTGCCACTGCTAGCTCGCGTTACAATGAGCAGTTCTTC.

The gene calls are TRBV6-5 and TRBJ2-3; 8 nucleotides agree with TRBD1. Trimming took 5 bases from V and 5 from J; bases not matched to a gene: 6. This CDR3 is 14 amino acids long. In germline, CDR1 is MNHEY, CDR2 SVGAGI. The chain's CDR3 is CASSTGQGLDTQYF. As DNA, the CDR3 is TGTGCCAGCAGTACTGGACAGGGCTTAGATACGCAGTATTTT.

This clonotype was detected only a few times. The chain uses TRBV12-3 or TRBV12-4 and TRBJ1-3, with 7 bases matching TRBD1. There are 14 residues in the CDR3. Trimming removed 3 bases from V and 4 bases from J; junction bases left unmatched: 3. The CDR3 DNA reads TGTGCCAGCAGTTTGAGGGGACAGGGAAACACCATATATTTT. Encoded protein: CASSLRGQGNTIYF.

V is TRBV20-1 and J is TRBJ2-3; a possible D gene is TRBD1 (5 bases). Per the germline V gene, CDR1 is DFQATT and CDR2 is SNEGSKA (reference sequence). Trimming removed 5 bases at V and 4 bases at J, with 10 bases between. The CDR3 runs 12 residues. The CDR3 reads CSAVKGADTQYF. DNA for the CDR3: TGCAGTGCTGTTAAAGGGGCAGATACGCAGTATTTT.

This clonotype was seen more than once but under ten times. This rearrangement joins TRBV6-5 to TRBJ1-5, with D perhaps matching TRBD1 (5 bases). Germline lookup yields CDR1 MNHEY and CDR2 SVGAGI. V lost 0 bases and J lost 7, with 7 bases in between. CDR3 length equals 13 residues. CDR3 in amino acids: CASSYSKGQPQHF. CDR3 nucleotides: TGTGCCAGCAGTTACTCGAAGGGGCAGCCCCAGCATTTT.

This clonotype was observed a few times. The chain is built from TRBV3-1 and TRBJ1-1; tentative D call: TRBD1 (6 bases). Germline V gene sequence: CDR1 LGHDT, CDR2 YNNKEL (reference sequence). CDR3 length: 13 amino acids. Trimming took off 4 bases at V and 6 bases at J, with 12 bases between the two ends. The DNA for the CDR3 is TGTGCCAGCAGCCCCCTAGGGGGGTCTGAAGCTTTCTTT. Translation: CASSPLGGSEAFF.

This clonotype has only a few counts. Germline is not matched at one junction end, which may reflect a read error. The chain uses TRBV7-9 and TRBJ2-1, with D possibly being TRBD2 (6 bases). The CDR3 runs 12 residues. CDR1 is SEHNR, CDR2 FQNEAQ, per germline (reference sequence). The CDR3 DNA is TGTGCCACTGCCGAGGAGGGAACCTTCCCCGTCTTC. Its protein is CATAEEGTFPVF.

This clonotype was counted at least ten times. The V gene is TRBV7-2, the J gene TRBJ2-1, with D uncertain. The germline gives CDR1 SGHTA, CDR2 FQGNSA. CDR3 length: 14 residues. V gave up 1 base and J gave up 5 bases, with 9 bases separating them. The CDR3 loop is CASSLDLANNEQFF. In DNA, the CDR3 is TGTGCCAGCAGCTTAGATCTCGCAAACAATGAGCAGTTCTTC.

The chain joins TRBV7-9 to TRBJ2-5; possible D gene TRBD2, 5 bases. The V gene's germline CDR1 is SEHNR and CDR2 FQNEAQ (reference sequence). Trimming left V 5 bases short and J 5 bases short, with 18 bases between. The CDR3 consists of 15 residues. CDR3 sequence reads: CASSLSRTSLETQYF. CDR3 sequence (DNA): TGTGCCAGCAGCCTTAGCAGGACTTCGCTTGAGACCCAGTACTTC.

This clonotype was observed many times. The V gene is TRBV12-3 or TRBV12-4, the J gene TRBJ2-7; D might be TRBD1 or TRBD2, each matching 5 bases. Trimming cost V 4 bases and J 1 base, with 8 bases left between them. The CDR3 covers 13 residues. In nucleotides, the CDR3 is TGTGCCAGCAGTTGGGACGGTTCCTACGAGCAGTACTTC. This codes for CASSWDGSYEQYF.

This clonotype has just a few counts. The chain links TRBV12-3 or TRBV12-4 to TRBJ2-3, with a possible D match to TRBD2 (6 bases). Trimming cost V 7 bases and J 2 bases, with 16 bases left between them. This CDR3 has 15 amino acids. CDR3 nucleotides: TGTGCCAGCACCCCCGTGCTAGCGACCACAGATACGCAGTATTTT. Its protein is CASTPVLATTDTQYF.

The chain recombines TRBV12-3 or TRBV12-4 with TRBJ2-5, with TRBD2 matching over 7 bases. There are 13 residues in the CDR3. V lost 8 bases, J lost 5 bases, and 8 bases stayed unmatched. The CDR3 nucleotides are TGTGCCAGCGGAGTACGTAGCGGGGAGACCCAGTACTTC. It encodes CASGVRSGETQYF.

The chain employs TRBV9 and TRBJ2-3; possibly TRBD2 for D (6 bases). Germline assignment: CDR1 SGDLS and CDR2 YYNGEE. Between the trimmed V and J ends, which lost 0 bases and 4 bases, there was a span of 12 bases. The CDR3 covers 15 residues. CDR3 nucleotides: TGTGCCAGCAGCGTAGGAGCTAGCGCGTCAGATACGCAGTATTTT. It specifies CASSVGASASDTQYF.

In its sample, this clonotype was seen a few times. The chain is built from TRBV19 and TRBJ2-1; D is unresolved. Germline-derived CDR1 and CDR2 are LNHDA and SQIVND (reference sequence). The V end was cut by 5 bases, the J end by 5 bases, with 7 bases between. CDR3 length equals 12 residues. The CDR3 DNA sequence: TGTGCCAGTAGTGTGTGGAACAATGAGCAGTTCTTC. This translates into CASSVWNNEQFF.

This clonotype turned up a few times. J is TRBJ2-7 and V is TRBV7-9; 13 positions match TRBD2. The CDR3 sequence is 15 residues long. CDR1 SEHNR and CDR2 FQNEAQ come from the germline V gene (reference sequence). The J segment lost 9 bases and the V segment lost 6 bases, leaving 11 bases of the junction unmatched. CDR3 nucleotide sequence: TGTGCCAGCAGACCAGCCGGGACTAGCGGGATGAGGCAGTACTTC. Amino acid sequence: CASRPAGTSGMRQYF.

The V gene is TRBV20-1, the J gene TRBJ2-5, with TRBD2 identical over 9 bases. J was trimmed by 5 bases and V by 2 bases; bases with no gene match: 6. This CDR3 spans 14 amino acids. CDR1 is DFQATT, CDR2 SNEGSKA, per germline (reference sequence). The CDR3 DNA reads as TGCAGTGCTAGACTAGCGGGATGGAGTGAGACCCAGTACTTC. Its protein is CSARLAGWSETQYF.

This clonotype showed up just a few times. The V call is TRBV14, the J call TRBJ1-5; a possible D gene is TRBD1 (6 bases). CDR3 length: 14 residues. Germline CDR1 reads SGHDN; CDR2 reads FVKESK. V was cut by 5 bases and J by 6 bases, with 14 bases left in between. The CDR3 sequence: CASSSTGTGQPQHF. Here the CDR3 DNA reads TGTGCCAGCAGCTCCACAGGGACGGGTCAGCCCCAGCATTTT.

This clonotype appeared a few times. The chain couples TRBV11-1 to TRBJ2-1; no definite D call. The CDR3 spans 14 residues. The germline V and J ends were trimmed by 3 bases and 7 bases, with 13 bases remaining between them. Germline-derived CDR1 and CDR2 are SGHAT and FQDESV (reference sequence). The CDR3 nucleotides are TGTGCCAGCAGCTTGTCGTTGACCAAGAATGAGCAGTTCTTC. Translated: CASSLSLTKNEQFF.

This clonotype has a handful of counts. The rearrangement uses TRBV12-3 or TRBV12-4 and TRBJ2-1; D tentatively fits TRBD1 or TRBD2 (6 bases each). V was pared by 8 bases and J by 3 bases, with 14 bases between. CDR3 size: 14 residues. This CDR3 is CASLNRDFYNEQFF. CDR3 bases: TGTGCCAGCCTTAACAGGGACTTCTACAATGAGCAGTTCTTC.

The chain joins TRBV20-1 to TRBJ1-2, with a tentative D call TRBD1 (6 bases). The V gene's germline CDR1 is DFQATT and CDR2 SNEGSKA (reference sequence). This CDR3 comprises 15 residues. V lost 1 base to trimming and J lost 4 bases, with 16 bases between them. The CDR3 protein is CSARAPGGMAYGYTF. DNA for the CDR3: TGCAGTGCTAGAGCCCCCGGGGGCATGGCCTATGGCTACACCTTC.

This clonotype was picked up a small number of times. The rearrangement uses TRBV29-1 and TRBJ2-7, with unresolved D. The ends were cut back, 0 bases at V and 1 base at J, with 7 bases in the middle. The germline CDR1 and CDR2 sequences are SQVTM and ANQGSEA. The CDR3 sequence is 13 residues long. As DNA, the CDR3 is TGCAGCGTTGAAGATTTGCGTTCCTACGAGCAGTACTTC. Translated: CSVEDLRSYEQYF.

J is TRBJ2-5 and V is TRBV25-1, with a tentative D call TRBD2 (6 bases). CDR1 is MGHDK and CDR2 is SYGVNS in the germline V gene. This CDR3 spans 16 amino acids. V was clipped by 4 bases and J by 1 base, with 16 bases between them. CDR3 sequence: CASSAIAGRGQETQYF. The CDR3, as DNA: TGTGCCAGCAGTGCTATCGCGGGACGGGGCCAAGAGACCCAGTACTTC.

This clonotype was counted between two and nine times. The J gene is TRBJ2-3, the V gene TRBV15; unclear D gene. This CDR3 is 11 amino acids long. The germline V and J ends were trimmed by 0 bases and 8 bases, with 3 bases remaining between them. Germline V gene sequence: CDR1 LNHNV, CDR2 YYDKDF (reference sequence). CDR3 bases: TGTGCCACCAGCAGAGAAGTTACGCAGTATTTT. Translation: CATSREVTQYF.

CDR3 sequence (DNA): TGTGCCAGCAGTTTATCAGTCGGGGGACTCGAAGAGACCCAGTACTTC. Its translation is CASSLSVGGLEETQYF. The V and J genes are TRBV27 and TRBJ2-5, with TRBD2 as a possible D gene (6 bases). CDR1 and CDR2 (germline): MNHEY, SMNVEV (reference sequence). The CDR3 sequence is 16 residues long. V was cut by 0 bases and J by 3 bases, with 14 bases left in between.

This clonotype was recorded a few times. The V call is TRBV6-5, the J call TRBJ1-2; 8 positions agree with TRBD1. Germline CDR1 MNHEY, CDR2 SVGAGI. The CDR3 extends over 14 amino acids. Losses at the gene ends were 2 bases for V and 3 bases for J; bases not matched to a gene: 2. The CDR3 here is CASSYLGQDYGYTF. The CDR3 nucleotides read TGTGCCAGCAGTTACCTGGGACAGGACTATGGCTACACCTTC.

This chain links TRBV7-2 with TRBJ2-5, with TRBD2 identical over 14 bases. Unmatched junction bases numbered 15, after V lost 10 bases and J lost 5 bases. Germline lookup yields CDR1 SGHTA and CDR2 FQGNSA. The CDR3 length is 17 residues. CDR3 in amino acids: CATRGRGTSGRGETQYF. CDR3 nucleotide sequence: TGTGCCACCCGAGGGAGGGGGACTAGCGGGAGAGGGGAGACCCAGTACTTC.